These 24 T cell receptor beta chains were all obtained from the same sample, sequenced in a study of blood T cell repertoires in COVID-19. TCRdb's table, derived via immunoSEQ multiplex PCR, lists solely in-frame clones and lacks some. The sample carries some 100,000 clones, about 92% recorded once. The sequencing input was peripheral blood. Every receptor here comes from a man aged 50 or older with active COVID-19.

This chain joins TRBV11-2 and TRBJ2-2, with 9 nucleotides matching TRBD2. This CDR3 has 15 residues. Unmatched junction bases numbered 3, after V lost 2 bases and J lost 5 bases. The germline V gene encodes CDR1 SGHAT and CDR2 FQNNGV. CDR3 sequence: CASSLMLAGTGELFF. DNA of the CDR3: TGTGCCAGCAGCTTAATGCTAGCGGGAACCGGGGAGCTGTTTTTT.

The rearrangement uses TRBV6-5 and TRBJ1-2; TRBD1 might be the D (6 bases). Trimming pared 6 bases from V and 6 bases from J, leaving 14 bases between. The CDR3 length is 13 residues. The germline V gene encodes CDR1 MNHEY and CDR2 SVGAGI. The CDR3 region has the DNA TGTGCCAGCAGCCGGGGGGGCGCAGATGGCTACACCTTC. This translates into CASSRGGADGYTF.

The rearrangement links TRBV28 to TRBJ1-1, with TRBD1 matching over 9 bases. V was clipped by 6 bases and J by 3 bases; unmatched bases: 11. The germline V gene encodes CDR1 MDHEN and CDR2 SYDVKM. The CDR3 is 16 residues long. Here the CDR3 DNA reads TGTGCCAGCAGCCAGACCCGGACAGGGGCGCACACTGAAGCTTTCTTT. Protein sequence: CASSQTRTGAHTEAFF.

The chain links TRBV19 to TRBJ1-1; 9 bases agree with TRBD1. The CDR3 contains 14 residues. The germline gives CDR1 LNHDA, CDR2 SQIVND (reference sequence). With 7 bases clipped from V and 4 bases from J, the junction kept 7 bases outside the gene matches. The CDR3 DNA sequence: TGTGCCAGTACACAGGGGGCAGTTTTCACTGAAGCTTTCTTT. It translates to CASTQGAVFTEAFF.

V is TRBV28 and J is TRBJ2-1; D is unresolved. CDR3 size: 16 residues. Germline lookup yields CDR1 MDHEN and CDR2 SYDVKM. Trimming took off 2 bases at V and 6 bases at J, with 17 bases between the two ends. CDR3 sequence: CASSLLGGLETNEQFF. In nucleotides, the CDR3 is TGTGCCAGCAGTTTACTTGGTGGGCTTGAAACCAATGAGCAGTTCTTC.

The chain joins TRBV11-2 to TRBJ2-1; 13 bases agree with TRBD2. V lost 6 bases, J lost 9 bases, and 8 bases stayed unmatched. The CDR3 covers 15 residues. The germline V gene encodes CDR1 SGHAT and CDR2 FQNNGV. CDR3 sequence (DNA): TGTGCCAGCAGACAGGGGACTAGCGGGAAGGCTGAGCAGTTCTTC. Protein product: CASRQGTSGKAEQFF.

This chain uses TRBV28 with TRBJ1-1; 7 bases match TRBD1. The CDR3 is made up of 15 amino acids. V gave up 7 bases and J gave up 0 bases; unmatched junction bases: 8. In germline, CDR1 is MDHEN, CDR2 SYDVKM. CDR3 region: CASKVGTAMNTEAFF. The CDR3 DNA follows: TGTGCCAGCAAAGTCGGGACAGCCATGAACACTGAAGCTTTCTTT. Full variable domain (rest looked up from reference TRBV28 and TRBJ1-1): DVKVTQSSRYLVKRTGEKVFLECVQDMDHENMFWYRQDPGLGLRLIYFSYDVKMKEKGDIPEGYSVSREKKERFSLILESASTNQTSMYLCASKVGTAMNTEAFFGQGTRLTVV.

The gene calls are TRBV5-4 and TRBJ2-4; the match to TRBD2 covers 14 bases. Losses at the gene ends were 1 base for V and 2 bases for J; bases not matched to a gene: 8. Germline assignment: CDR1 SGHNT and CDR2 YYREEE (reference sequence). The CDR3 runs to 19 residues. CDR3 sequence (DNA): TGTGCCAGCAGCTTGAGACTAGCGGGAGGGAGTACTACCAAAAACATTCAGTACTTC. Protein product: CASSLRLAGGSTTKNIQYF.

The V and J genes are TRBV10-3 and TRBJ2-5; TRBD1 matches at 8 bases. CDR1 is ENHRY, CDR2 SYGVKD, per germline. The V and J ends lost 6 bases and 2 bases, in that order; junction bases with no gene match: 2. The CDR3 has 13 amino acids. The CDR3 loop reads CAISGQGQETQYF. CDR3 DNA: TGTGCCATCAGCGGACAGGGACAAGAGACCCAGTACTTC.

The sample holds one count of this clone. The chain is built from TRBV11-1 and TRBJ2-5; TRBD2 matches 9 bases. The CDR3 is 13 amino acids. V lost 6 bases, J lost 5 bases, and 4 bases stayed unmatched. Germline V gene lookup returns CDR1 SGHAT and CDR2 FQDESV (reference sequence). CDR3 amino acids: CASSSGLAETQYF. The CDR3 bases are TGTGCCAGCAGTAGCGGACTAGCGGAGACCCAGTACTTC.

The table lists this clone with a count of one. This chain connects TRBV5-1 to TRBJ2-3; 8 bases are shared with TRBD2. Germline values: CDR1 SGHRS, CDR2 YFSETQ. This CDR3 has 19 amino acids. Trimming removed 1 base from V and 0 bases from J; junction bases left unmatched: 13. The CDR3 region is CASSLYGPSGSISTDTQYF. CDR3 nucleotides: TGCGCCAGCAGCTTGTACGGTCCTAGCGGGTCGATCAGCACAGATACGCAGTATTTT.

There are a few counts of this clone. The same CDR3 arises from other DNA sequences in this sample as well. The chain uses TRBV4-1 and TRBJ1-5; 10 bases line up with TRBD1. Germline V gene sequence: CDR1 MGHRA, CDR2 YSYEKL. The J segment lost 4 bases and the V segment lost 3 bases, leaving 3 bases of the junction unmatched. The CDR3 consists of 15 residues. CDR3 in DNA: TGCGCCAGCAGCCAGGGACAGGGGCTTAATCAGCCCCAGCATTTT. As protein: CASSQGQGLNQPQHF.

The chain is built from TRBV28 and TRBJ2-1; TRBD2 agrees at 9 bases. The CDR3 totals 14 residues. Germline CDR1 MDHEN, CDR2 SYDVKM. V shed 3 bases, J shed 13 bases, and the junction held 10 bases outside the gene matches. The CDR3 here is CASSFGGGRAKQFF. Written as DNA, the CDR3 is TGTGCCAGCAGTTTCGGGGGCGGGAGGGCTAAACAGTTCTTC.

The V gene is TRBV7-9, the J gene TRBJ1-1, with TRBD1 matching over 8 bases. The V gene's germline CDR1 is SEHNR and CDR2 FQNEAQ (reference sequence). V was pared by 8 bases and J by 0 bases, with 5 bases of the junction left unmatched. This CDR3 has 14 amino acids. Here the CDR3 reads CASAGGPMNTEAFF. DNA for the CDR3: TGTGCCAGCGCAGGGGGCCCTATGAACACTGAAGCTTTCTTT.

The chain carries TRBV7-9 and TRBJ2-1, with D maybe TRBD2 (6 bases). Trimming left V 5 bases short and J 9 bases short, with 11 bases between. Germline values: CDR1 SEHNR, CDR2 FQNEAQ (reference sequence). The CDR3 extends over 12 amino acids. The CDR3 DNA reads TGTGCCAGCAGCCGTCAGGAGGGTGAGCAGTTCTTC. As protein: CASSRQEGEQFF. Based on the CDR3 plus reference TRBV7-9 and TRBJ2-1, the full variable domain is DTGVSQNPRHKITKRGQNVTFRCDPISEHNRLYWYRQTLGQGPEFLTYFQNEAQLEKSRLLSDRFSAERPKGSFSTLEIQRTEQGDSAMYLCASSRQEGEQFFGPGTRLTVL.

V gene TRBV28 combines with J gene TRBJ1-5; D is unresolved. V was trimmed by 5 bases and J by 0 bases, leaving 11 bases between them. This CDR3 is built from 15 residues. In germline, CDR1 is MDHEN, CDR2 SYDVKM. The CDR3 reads CASSRGDYSNQPQHF. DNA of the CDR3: TGTGCCAGCAGTAGAGGAGATTATAGCAATCAGCCCCAGCATTTT. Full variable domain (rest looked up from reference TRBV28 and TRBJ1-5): DVKVTQSSRYLVKRTGEKVFLECVQDMDHENMFWYRQDPGLGLRLIYFSYDVKMKEKGDIPEGYSVSREKKERFSLILESASTNQTSMYLCASSRGDYSNQPQHFGDGTRLSIL.

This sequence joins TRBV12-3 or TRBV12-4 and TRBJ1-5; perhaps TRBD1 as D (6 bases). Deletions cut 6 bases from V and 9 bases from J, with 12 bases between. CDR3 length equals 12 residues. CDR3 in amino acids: CASSSDRRPQHF. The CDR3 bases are TGTGCCAGCAGCTCCGACAGGAGGCCCCAGCATTTT.

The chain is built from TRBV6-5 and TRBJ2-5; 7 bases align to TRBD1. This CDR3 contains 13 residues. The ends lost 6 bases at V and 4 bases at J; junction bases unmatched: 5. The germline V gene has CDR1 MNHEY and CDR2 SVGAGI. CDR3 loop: CASRKTGLETQYF. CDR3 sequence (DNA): TGTGCCAGCAGAAAGACAGGGTTAGAGACCCAGTACTTC.

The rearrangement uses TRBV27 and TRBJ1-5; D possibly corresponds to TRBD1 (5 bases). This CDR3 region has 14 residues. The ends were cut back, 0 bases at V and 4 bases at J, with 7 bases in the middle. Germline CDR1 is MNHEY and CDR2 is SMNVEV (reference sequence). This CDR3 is CASSLSGGNQPQHF. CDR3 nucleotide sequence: TGTGCCAGCAGTTTATCCGGGGGGAATCAGCCCCAGCATTTT.

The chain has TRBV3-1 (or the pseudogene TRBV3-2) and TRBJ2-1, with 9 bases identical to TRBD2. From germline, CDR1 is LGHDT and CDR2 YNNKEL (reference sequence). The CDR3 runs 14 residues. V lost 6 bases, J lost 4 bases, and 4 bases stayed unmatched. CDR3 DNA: TGTGCCAGCAGAGCTAGCGGGAAATACAATGAGCAGTTCTTC. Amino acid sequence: CASRASGKYNEQFF.

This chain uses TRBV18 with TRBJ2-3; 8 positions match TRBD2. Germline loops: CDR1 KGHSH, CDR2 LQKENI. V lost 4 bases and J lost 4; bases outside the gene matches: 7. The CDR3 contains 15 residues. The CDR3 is CASSLPTAGADTQYF. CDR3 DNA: TGTGCCAGCTCACTGCCGACAGCGGGAGCAGATACGCAGTATTTT.

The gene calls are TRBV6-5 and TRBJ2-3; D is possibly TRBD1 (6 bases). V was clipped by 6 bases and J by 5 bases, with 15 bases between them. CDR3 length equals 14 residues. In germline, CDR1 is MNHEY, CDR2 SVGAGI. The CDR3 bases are TGTGCCAGCAGCTGGGGACATCGTGAAGATACGCAGTATTTT. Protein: CASSWGHREDTQYF.

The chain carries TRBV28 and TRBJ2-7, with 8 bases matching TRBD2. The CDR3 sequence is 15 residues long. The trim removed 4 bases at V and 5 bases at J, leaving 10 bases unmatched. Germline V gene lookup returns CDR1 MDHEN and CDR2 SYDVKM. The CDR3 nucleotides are TGTGCCAGCAGTTCTCAGCGCGGGAGGTTCAACGAGCAGTACTTC. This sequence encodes CASSSQRGRFNEQYF.

CDR3 in DNA: TGTGCCAGCACTCTAGCGGGTTCACCCCTCCACTTT. Its protein is CASTLAGSPLHF. The rearrangement links TRBV28 to TRBJ1-6; no definite D call. This CDR3 comprises 12 residues. Trimming pared 7 bases from V and 9 bases from J, leaving 10 bases between. Germline V gene lookup returns CDR1 MDHEN and CDR2 SYDVKM.